The clone carrying this T cell receptor beta chain appeared many times. The data stem from a study of T cells after yellow fever vaccination. J gave up 4 bases and V 1 base, and 2 bases lay outside the gene matches. The CDR3 loop spans 14 amino acids. Germline CDR1 DFQATT, CDR2 SNEGSKA (reference sequence). TCRdb fed the 5' RACE reads into MiXCR, producing one record per CDR3 protein. This table has around 250,000 distinct CDR3 sequences, 6.9% appearing once. The rearrangement uses TRBV20-1 and TRBJ2-7; TRBD2 agrees at 12 bases. This clonotype was sampled from a man in his thirties or forties who received the YFV17D yellow fever vaccine. This sample comprised CD4+ T cells sorted from PBMCs, obtained 15 days after the yellow fever booster vaccination. The CDR3 here is CSARGLAGEYEQYF. The CDR3 coding sequence is TGCAGTGCTAGAGGACTAGCGGGAGAGTACGAGCAGTACTTC.